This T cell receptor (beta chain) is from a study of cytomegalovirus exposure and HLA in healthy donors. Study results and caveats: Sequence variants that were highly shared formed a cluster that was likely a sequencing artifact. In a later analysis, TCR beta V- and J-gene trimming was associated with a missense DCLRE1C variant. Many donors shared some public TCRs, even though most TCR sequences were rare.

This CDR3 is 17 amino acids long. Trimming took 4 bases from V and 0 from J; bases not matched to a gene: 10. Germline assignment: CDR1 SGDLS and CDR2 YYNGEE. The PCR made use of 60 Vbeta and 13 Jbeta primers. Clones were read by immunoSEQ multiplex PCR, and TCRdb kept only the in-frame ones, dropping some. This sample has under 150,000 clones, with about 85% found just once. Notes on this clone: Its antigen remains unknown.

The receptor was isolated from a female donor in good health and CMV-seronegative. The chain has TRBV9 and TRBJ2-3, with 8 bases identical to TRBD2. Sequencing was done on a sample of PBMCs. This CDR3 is CASSHGAGGTSTDTQYF. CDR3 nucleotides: TGTGCCAGCAGCCATGGGGCGGGGGGAACTAGCACAGATACGCAGTATTTT.